A selection of T cell receptor beta chains follows, all from one sample in a study of PD-1 blockade in classical Hodgkin lymphoma. Only in-frame clones appear in the TCRdb table, and some are missing; sequencing was by immunoSEQ multiplex PCR. This table has about 17,000 clones, over 80% appearing once. Sequences were derived from peripheral blood mononuclear cells (PBMCs), sampled before the second cycle of nivolumab. Receptors originate from a human donor with classical Hodgkin lymphoma. The CDR3 runs from the conserved cysteine through the conserved F or W. A D gene is named only where the DNA matches it firmly. Only some rows state a clone size, as once, few, many or a class for expanded clones.

>TRBJ2-3|TRBV7-2|.|TRBD2
TGTGCCAGCACCATTTCCTACGGGGGGGGAAGCACAGATACGCAGTATTTT
CASTISYGGGSTDTQYF
>TRBJ2-1|TRBV29-1|.|TRBD2
TGCAGCGTTGGTGGGCTAGCGGGGGGGAATGAGCAGTTCTTC
CSVGGLAGGNEQFF
>TRBJ1-5|TRBV13|.|.
TGTGCCAGCAGCTCCCGAGCGGAGGAGAGCAATCAGCCCCAGCATTTT
CASSSRAEESNQPQHF
>TRBJ1-2|TRBV28|.|TRBD1
TGTGCCAGCAGGCAGGGGGCGCTTGGCTACACCTTC
CASRQGALGYTF
>TRBJ2-5|TRBV7-2|.|.
TGTGCCAGCAGCTCCCTGAAAGAGACCCAGTACTTC
CASSSLKETQYF
>TRBJ1-6|TRBV19|.|.
TGTGCCAGTAGTACGACCTGGGACACGAGCTCCTATAATTCACCCCTCCACTTT
CASSTTWDTSSYNSPLHF
>TRBJ2-2|TRBV7-9|.|TRBD1
TGTGCCAGCAGCTCGCCGACAGGGGTGGTTACCGGGGAGCTGTTTTTT
CASSSPTGVVTGELFF
>TRBJ1-6|TRBV5-6|few|.
TGTGCCAGCAGCTTGGCCGTTGGCAGGGTCGGCTCACCCCTCCACTTT
CASSLAVGRVGSPLHF
>TRBJ1-2|TRBV29-1|few|.
TGCAGCGTTGCGGAGGGGAGCTGGGGCTACACCTTC
CSVAEGSWGYTF
>TRBJ2-5|TRBV29-1|.|.
TGCAGCGTTCAGCCCCGCCAGGGGGAGACCCAGTACTTC
CSVQPRQGETQYF
>TRBJ2-3|TRBV5-1|.|TRBD2
TGCGCCAGCAGCTTGGGGCTAGCGGGGATAATCCCCACAGATACGCAGTATTTT
CASSLGLAGIIPTDTQYF
>TRBJ1-1|TRBV28|.|.
TGTGCCAGCAGACCGCCCACAACAGGGTACACTGAAGCTTTCTTT
CASRPPTTGYTEAFF
>TRBJ2-1|TRBV9|.|.
TGTGCCAGCAGCGCGCGGGGCCACGGGGTCAATGAGCAGTTCTTC
CASSARGHGVNEQFF
>TRBJ2-7|TRBV6-6|.|.
TGTGCCAGCAGTTACCCCCCGGGGGAGCAGTACTTC
CASSYPPGEQYF
>TRBJ1-3|TRBV28|.|.
TGTGCCAGCAGTTCCGTCGGCAGCTCTGGAAACACCATATATTTT
CASSSVGSSGNTIYF
>TRBJ2-5|TRBV7-2|.|TRBD1
TGTGCCAGCAGCTTAGGGGCAGGGGGCGAAGAGACCCAGTACTTC
CASSLGAGGEETQYF
>TRBJ2-7|TRBV19|.|TRBD1
TGTGCCAGTAGTTTCTCCGGGACAGGGAACTACGAGCAGTACTTC
CASSFSGTGNYEQYF
>TRBJ2-5|TRBV4-2|.|.
TGTGCCAGCAGCCAAGATGTCCGGGGGGAGACCCAGTACTTC
CASSQDVRGETQYF
>TRBJ2-2|TRBV4-2|.|TRBD2
TGTGCCAGCAGCCAAGGGCGGGGGTCCCGCGGGGAGCTGTTTTTT
CASSQGRGSRGELFF
>TRBJ1-4|TRBV15|few|.
TGTGCCACCAGCAGAGAGACAGGCTCCTCCCCGAATGAAAAACTGTTTTTT
CATSRETGSSPNEKLFF
>TRBJ1-2|TRBV2|.|.
TGTGCCAGCAGACCCTTTTATGGCTACACCTTC
CASRPFYGYTF
>TRBJ2-5|TRBV2|.|TRBD1
TGTGCCAGCAGTGGGACAGGAGCTGGGGAGACCCAGTACTTC
CASSGTGAGETQYF
>TRBJ1-5|TRBV5-1|.|.
TGCGCCAGCAGTCCCTCGGTTAATCAGCCCCAGCATTTT
CASSPSVNQPQHF
>TRBJ1-5|TRBV6-4|.|.
TGTGCCAGCAGTGACTCGGATGAGTTGAGCAATCAGCCCCAGCATTTT
CASSDSDELSNQPQHF
>TRBJ1-6|TRBV19|.|TRBD1
TGTGCCAGTACTTCGACAGGGTACACCTATAATTCACCCCTCCACTTT
CASTSTGYTYNSPLHF
>TRBJ1-5|TRBV19|.|.
TGTGCCAGTAGATCCGGGGAGGGAGGCAATCAGCCCCAGCATTTT
CASRSGEGGNQPQHF
>TRBJ2-3|TRBV7-2|few|.
TGTGCCAGCAGCTTTGGGACACTCACAGATACGCAGTATTTT
CASSFGTLTDTQYF
>TRBJ1-3|TRBV4-1|.|TRBD1
TGCGCCAGCAGCCCGAGACAGGGGGGCCCTGGAAACACCATATATTTT
CASSPRQGGPGNTIYF
>TRBJ1-2|TRBV28|.|.
TGTGCCAGCAGTCCCGGGTGGGGTGGCTACACCTTC
CASSPGWGGYTF
>TRBJ2-7|TRBV5-5|.|.
TGTGCCAGCAGCTCCACCGGGACGGTAACCTACGAGCAGTACTTC
CASSSTGTVTYEQYF
>TRBJ1-4|TRBV29-1|.|.
TGCGTGCTTGGGGATAATGAAAAACTGTTTTTT
CVLGDNEKLFF
>TRBJ1-2|TRBV4-1|.|TRBD1
TGCGCCAGCAGCCTACAGAGAAGGGACAGGGGAAACTATGGCTACACCTTC
CASSLQRRDRGNYGYTF
>TRBJ2-3|TRBV23-1|.|.
TGCGCCAGCAGTCAGAGGCCGTTTTTGTCTGGCGATACGCAGTATTTT
CASSQRPFLSGDTQYF
>TRBJ2-1|TRBV7-9|.|.
TGTGCCAGCAGCTTAGTCGTCCTCGGTTCAAGCAATGAGCAGTTCTTC
CASSLVVLGSSNEQFF
>TRBJ1-6|TRBV11-2|.|.
TGTGCCAGCAGCTTAGAACCGGGCTTCTCATCACCCCTCCACTTT
CASSLEPGFSSPLHF
>TRBJ2-7|TRBV7-2|.|TRBD2
TGTGCCAGCAGCAGTCGGACTAGCGGTCTTATCTCCTACGAGCAGTACTTC
CASSSRTSGLISYEQYF
>TRBJ2-4|TRBV5-1|.|.
TGCGCCAGCAGCTTGGAAGGGCAAAACATTCAGTACTTC
CASSLEGQNIQYF
>TRBJ2-7|TRBV19|.|.
TGTGCCAGTAGTCGTTGGGAGGAAAAAGAGCAGTACTTC
CASSRWEEKEQYF
>TRBJ2-1|TRBV9|once|TRBD1
TGTGCCAGCGGACAGGACAGGGGGAGAAATGAGCAGTTCTTC
CASGQDRGRNEQFF
>TRBJ2-7|TRBV5-1|.|.
TGCGCCAGCAGCTCCCGTGCAGTAACCTTCTACGAGCAGTACTTC
CASSSRAVTFYEQYF
>TRBJ2-5|TRBV11-1|few|.
TGTGCCAGCAGCCCGCTCAAGTGGGGGCGCCAAGAGACCCAGTACTTC
CASSPLKWGRQETQYF
>TRBJ2-5|TRBV19|.|.
TGTGCCAGTAGTCTCAAATACCTGGGTCTAGCGATGAAGACCCAGTACTTC
CASSLKYLGLAMKTQYF
>TRBJ1-4|TRBV4-2|.|.
TGTGCCAGCAGCCAAGATGAAGGACAGAATGAAAAACTGTTTTTT
CASSQDEGQNEKLFF
>TRBJ1-1|TRBV21-1|once|.
TGTGCCAGCACCGTAACGCGAGGGGCTGAAGCTTTCTTT
CASTVTRGAEAFF
>TRBJ2-1|TRBV7-2|few|.
TGTGCCAGCAGTTCTACAGGGTGGGTTAGGAATGAGCAGTTCTTC
CASSSTGWVRNEQFF
>TRBJ2-7|TRBV30|.|TRBD1
TGTGCCTGGAGGGGAACAGGGGGGATCAACGAGCAGTACTTC
CAWRGTGGINEQYF
>TRBJ2-1|TRBV27|.|TRBD1
TGTGCCAGCAGTATGGACAGGAGCTCCTACAATGAGCAGTTCTTC
CASSMDRSSYNEQFF
>TRBJ2-2|TRBV6-1|few|TRBD1
TGTGCCGGGCGGCAAGGGGGCATGGTCGGGGAGCTGTTTTTT
CAGRQGGMVGELFF
>TRBJ1-2|TRBV5-6|.|.
TGTGCCAGCAGCTCCGGACAGCTCTATGGCTACACCTTC
CASSSGQLYGYTF
>TRBJ1-3|TRBV5-1|.|.
TGCGCCAGCAACCCAGGACCGAGCTCTGGAAACACCATATATTTT
CASNPGPSSGNTIYF
>TRBJ2-3|TRBV7-7|once|TRBD2
TGTGCCAGCAGCTTAGCCCATAGCGGGGAAGGCGGAGATACGCAGTATTTT
CASSLAHSGEGGDTQYF
>TRBJ1-1|TRBV29-1|.|.
TGCAGCGTTGTCCTGAACACTGAAGCTTTCTTT
CSVVLNTEAFF
>TRBJ2-7|TRBV7-2|few|.
TGTGCCAGCAGCTTAGATCCTCCCTACGAGCAGTACTTC
CASSLDPPYEQYF